This TCR beta chain was recorded in a study of quantifying T cell responses using KT2 cells. Across the whole study: TCR alpha and beta constant-region primers primed reverse transcription of RNA. Estimated efficiency of the T4 ligation step was above 8.5% under optimum conditions.

Each cDNA got a UMI-containing oligo ligated at its 3' end. First-round PCR used three to four cycles and beta primers RC1.1 and RC1.2 covering TRBC1 and TRBC2. A single record per CDR3 protein comes from TCRdb applying MiXCR to the UMI-ligation and nested PCR reads. The sample yields tens of thousands of distinct CDR3 sequences, approximately 10% seen once. With 4 bases removed from V and 6 bases from J, the gap between germline ends came to 7 bases. Germline V gene sequence: CDR1 MNHEY, CDR2 SVGEGT. CDR3 size: 11 residues. The sequence was obtained from a human donor. The J gene is TRBJ2-7, the V gene TRBV6-2 or TRBV6-3, with TRBD1 as a possible D gene (5 bases). The sequenced sample was PBMCs spiked with cells of the T cell clone KT2. The CDR3 bases are TGTGCCAGCAGTTCTAGGGGCGAGCAGTACTTC. It specifies CASSSRGEQYF.